The rows below give T cell receptor beta chains drawn from one sample of a study of T-cell reconstitution after alpha-beta-depleted transplantation in children. TCRdb recomputed calls from the PCR reads with MiXCR, one row per CDR3 protein. This table holds 300,000 to 400,000 distinct CDR3 sequences, roughly 15% found once. The sample was PBMCs, mostly from graft donor cells, taken 360 days after TCRalphabeta/CD19-depleted stem cell transplant. The receptors were gathered from a male patient aged 2-15 years who had a stem cell transplant for acute lymphoblastic leukemia, so the T cells may come from the graft donor. The CDR3 runs from the conserved cysteine through the conserved F or W. A D gene is named only where the DNA matches it firmly. Clone size is not always given. Where it is, it says once, few, many or a class for expanded clones.

J gene: TRBJ2-5
V gene: TRBV9
D gene: -
clone size: many
CDR3 protein: CASSVGGRQETQYF
CDR3 DNA: TGTGCCAGCAGCGTAGGTGGGCGGCAAGAGACCCAGTACTTC

J gene: TRBJ2-1
V gene: TRBV27
D gene: TRBD2
clone size: many
CDR3 protein: CASSSGLAGYNEQFF
CDR3 DNA: TGTGCCAGCAGTTCCGGACTAGCGGGGTACAATGAGCAGTTCTTC

J gene: TRBJ1-6
V gene: TRBV4-2
D gene: -
clone size: -
CDR3 protein: CASSQDLHSSNSPLHF
CDR3 DNA: TGTGCCAGCAGCCAAGATCTTCACAGCTCCAATTCACCCCTCCACTTT

J gene: TRBJ2-3
V gene: TRBV5-8
D gene: -
clone size: -
CDR3 protein: CASSLGAGPVTDTQYF
CDR3 DNA: TGTGCCAGCAGCTTGGGGGCCGGGCCAGTCACAGATACGCAGTATTTT

J gene: TRBJ1-2
V gene: TRBV29-1
D gene: -
clone size: -
CDR3 protein: CSVVQGDNYGYTF
CDR3 DNA: TGCAGCGTTGTACAGGGTGACAACTATGGCTACACCTTC

J gene: TRBJ2-3
V gene: TRBV7-9
D gene: -
clone size: -
CDR3 protein: CASSPRVPRGTDTQYF
CDR3 DNA: TGTGCCAGCAGCCCCCGTGTTCCCCGGGGCACAGATACGCAGTATTTT

J gene: TRBJ1-5
V gene: TRBV7-9
D gene: TRBD1
clone size: few
CDR3 protein: CASSTGTGVNQPQHF
CDR3 DNA: TGTGCCAGCAGCACCGGGACAGGGGTCAATCAGCCCCAGCATTTT

J gene: TRBJ2-3
V gene: TRBV20-1
D gene: -
clone size: few
CDR3 protein: CSAKDRGGSIGDTQYF
CDR3 DNA: TGCAGTGCTAAAGACCGGGGAGGCAGCATCGGAGATACGCAGTATTTT

J gene: TRBJ2-1
V gene: TRBV9
D gene: -
clone size: -
CDR3 protein: CASSVAQGWDEQFF
CDR3 DNA: TGTGCCAGCAGCGTAGCTCAGGGTTGGGATGAGCAGTTCTTC

J gene: TRBJ2-3
V gene: TRBV5-1
D gene: TRBD2
clone size: -
CDR3 protein: CASSWGLAGRTDTQYF
CDR3 DNA: TGCGCCAGCAGCTGGGGACTAGCGGGCCGCACAGATACGCAGTATTTT

J gene: TRBJ2-4
V gene: TRBV4-2
D gene: -
clone size: -
CDR3 protein: CASSQEGGQRGNIQYF
CDR3 DNA: TGTGCCAGCAGCCAAGAAGGGGGACAACGTGGAAACATTCAGTACTTC

J gene: TRBJ2-1
V gene: TRBV19
D gene: -
clone size: few
CDR3 protein: CASRSENNEQFF
CDR3 DNA: TGTGCCAGTAGAAGTGAGAACAATGAGCAGTTCTTC

J gene: TRBJ2-3
V gene: TRBV5-4
D gene: -
clone size: few
CDR3 protein: CASSSTISTDTQYF
CDR3 DNA: TGTGCCAGCAGCTCTACTATTAGCACAGATACGCAGTATTTT

J gene: TRBJ1-1
V gene: TRBV4-2
D gene: -
clone size: few
CDR3 protein: CASSQEGSPEAFF
CDR3 DNA: TGTGCCAGCAGCCAAGAAGGGAGTCCTGAAGCTTTCTTT

J gene: TRBJ2-7
V gene: TRBV12-3/TRBV12-4
D gene: -
clone size: many
CDR3 protein: CASSPQRRLELYF
CDR3 DNA: TGTGCCAGCAGTCCCCAGAGGAGGTTAGAACTGTACTTC

J gene: TRBJ2-3
V gene: TRBV3-1
D gene: -
clone size: few
CDR3 protein: CASSLRGGAIGDTQYF
CDR3 DNA: TGTGCCAGCAGCCTCCGAGGCGGCGCCATTGGAGATACGCAGTATTTT

J gene: TRBJ1-2
V gene: TRBV5-1
D gene: TRBD1
clone size: few
CDR3 protein: CASRRTGADYGYTF
CDR3 DNA: TGCGCCAGCAGGCGAACAGGGGCGGACTATGGCTACACCTTC

J gene: TRBJ2-7
V gene: TRBV5-1
D gene: -
clone size: few
CDR3 protein: CASSPRESIYEQYF
CDR3 DNA: TGCGCCAGCAGCCCACGGGAGTCGATATACGAGCAGTACTTC

J gene: TRBJ2-7
V gene: TRBV6-2/TRBV6-3
D gene: -
clone size: -
CDR3 protein: CASIAGAGSYEQYF
CDR3 DNA: TGTGCCAGCATCGCAGGGGCGGGGTCCTACGAGCAGTACTTC

J gene: TRBJ2-3
V gene: TRBV5-5
D gene: -
clone size: few
CDR3 protein: CASSLEGLRTDTQYF
CDR3 DNA: TGTGCCAGCAGCTTGGAGGGACTGCGCACAGATACGCAGTATTTT

J gene: TRBJ2-5
V gene: TRBV12-3/TRBV12-4
D gene: TRBD1
clone size: many
CDR3 protein: CASRGQPQETQYF
CDR3 DNA: TGTGCCAGCAGGGGACAGCCTCAAGAGACCCAGTACTTC

J gene: TRBJ1-2
V gene: TRBV3-1
D gene: TRBD1
clone size: few
CDR3 protein: CASSLAGGPGGYTF
CDR3 DNA: TGTGCCAGCAGCCTTGCAGGGGGCCCGGGAGGCTACACCTTC

J gene: TRBJ2-3
V gene: TRBV12-3/TRBV12-4
D gene: TRBD1
clone size: -
CDR3 protein: CASSTGQPPSTDTQYF
CDR3 DNA: TGTGCCAGCAGTACGGGACAGCCCCCTAGCACAGATACGCAGTATTTT

J gene: TRBJ2-7
V gene: TRBV20-1
D gene: TRBD2
clone size: few
CDR3 protein: CSARGLAGVHEQYF
CDR3 DNA: TGCAGTGCTAGGGGACTAGCGGGAGTCCACGAGCAGTACTTC

J gene: TRBJ2-7
V gene: TRBV6-2/TRBV6-3
D gene: TRBD2
clone size: -
CDR3 protein: CASRPRGGAGYEQYF
CDR3 DNA: TGTGCCAGCAGGCCTAGGGGAGGGGCTGGCTACGAGCAGTACTTC